The next 29 T cell receptor beta chains were all read from a single sample in a study of T-cell memory formation after mild COVID-19. TCRdb passed the 5' RACE reads through MiXCR, listing each CDR3 protein once. The data show roughly 480,000 distinct CDR3 sequences, around a quarter seen once. Sequenced input: PBMCs or a T cell subset sorted from them (not recorded which). These receptors came from an adult woman who had mild COVID-19 (a few samples of this study predate the infection). Cell type and time point are not known.

In DNA, the CDR3 is TGTGCCAGCAGCTTGGTTGGGACAGAGGGCTACACCTTC. It specifies CASSLVGTEGYTF. J is TRBJ1-2 and V is TRBV5-6; 7 bases line up with TRBD1. The CDR3 has 13 residues. The trim removed 0 bases at V and 8 bases at J, leaving 4 bases unmatched. Per germline, CDR1 SGHDT and CDR2 YYEEEE.

J is TRBJ1-2 and V is TRBV29-1, with D unclear. From germline, CDR1 is SQVTM and CDR2 ANQGSEA. The V end lost 1 base, the J end lost 1 base, and 7 bases lay between the germline ends. CDR3 size: 13 residues. The CDR3 protein is CSVEGKLNYGYTF. The CDR3 coding sequence is TGCAGCGTTGAAGGCAAACTTAACTATGGCTACACCTTC.

This clonotype came up a few times. The genes are TRBV10-3 and TRBJ2-3, with unresolved D. This CDR3 comprises 18 residues. V lost 2 bases and J 3 bases, leaving 21 bases between the germline ends. Germline assignment: CDR1 ENHRY and CDR2 SYGVKD. CDR3 protein: CAISESRLLGLSTDTQYF. CDR3 nucleotide sequence: TGTGCCATCAGTGAGAGCCGCCTTCTAGGTTTGTCGACAGATACGCAGTATTTT.

CDR3 coding DNA: TGCAGTCCGGCGAGGCCTTTAACGGGACTCCTCGCTTACGAGCAGTACTTC. It is translated as CSPARPLTGLLAYEQYF. The chain joins TRBV20-1 to TRBJ2-7; tentatively, D is TRBD2 (6 bases). This CDR3 spans 17 amino acids. From germline, CDR1 is DFQATT and CDR2 SNEGSKA (reference sequence). The V end lost 8 bases, the J end lost 4 bases, and 30 bases lay between the germline ends.

The V call is TRBV5-1, the J call TRBJ1-1; 8 bases align to TRBD1. This CDR3 region has 15 residues. Per the germline V gene, CDR1 is SGHRS and CDR2 is YFSETQ. V shed 3 bases and J 3 bases; nucleotides not matched to a gene: 7. CDR3 sequence reads: CASSSDRGGYTEAFF. CDR3 DNA: TGCGCCAGCAGCTCAGACAGGGGAGGGTACACTGAAGCTTTCTTT.

The rearrangement joins TRBV5-4 to TRBJ2-1, with 7 bases fitting TRBD2. V dropped 4 bases and J dropped 0; count of bases not matched to a gene: 10. There are 17 residues in the CDR3. Germline V gene lookup returns CDR1 SGHNT and CDR2 YYREEE (reference sequence). CDR3 amino acids: CASSIALAGGSYNEQFF. The CDR3 region has the DNA TGTGCCAGCAGCATAGCCTTAGCGGGTGGCTCCTACAATGAGCAGTTCTTC. Full variable domain (missing parts from reference TRBV5-4 and TRBJ2-1): ETGVTQSPTHLIKTRGQQVTLRCSSQSGHNTVSWYQQALGQGPQFIFQYYREEENGRGNFPPRFSGLQFPNYSSELNVNALELDDSALYLCASSIALAGGSYNEQFFGPGTRLTVL.

This clonotype was found a few times. The V call is TRBV29-1, the J call TRBJ1-1; the D is unclear. Germline V gene lookup returns CDR1 SQVTM and CDR2 ANQGSEA. This CDR3 has 13 residues. V lost 7 bases to trimming and J lost 1 base, with 13 bases between them. The CDR3 spells CSASQQSNTEAFF. The CDR3 bases are TGCAGCGCTTCCCAACAGTCGAACACTGAAGCTTTCTTT.

The rearrangement joins TRBV5-1 to TRBJ2-3; a weak D match, TRBD1 (6 bases). V lost 0 bases to trimming and J lost 5 bases, with 10 bases between them. CDR3 length: 14 residues. Germline V gene lookup returns CDR1 SGHRS and CDR2 YFSETQ. The CDR3 is CASSLGRGGDTQYF. The DNA of the CDR3 is TGCGCCAGCAGCTTGGGCAGGGGTGGAGATACGCAGTATTTT.

J is TRBJ1-2 and V is TRBV12-3 or TRBV12-4; tentative D call: TRBD1 (6 bases). CDR3 size: 14 residues. Trimming stripped 6 bases from V and 0 bases from J, with 11 bases between. CDR3 nucleotide sequence: TGTGCCAGCAGCCCAGGGGAATCTAACTATGGCTACACCTTC. Protein product: CASSPGESNYGYTF.

The rearrangement links TRBV5-5 to TRBJ2-5, with D tentatively TRBD1 or TRBD2 (5 bases each). Between the trimmed V and J ends, which lost 4 bases and 1 base, there was a span of 11 bases. Germline-derived CDR1 and CDR2 are SGHKS and YYEKEE (reference sequence). There are 14 residues in the CDR3. The CDR3 here is CASSRGAVQETQYF. In nucleotides, the CDR3 is TGTGCCAGCAGCCGAGGGGCCGTCCAAGAGACCCAGTACTTC.

This clonotype has ten or more counts. The chain combines TRBV7-8 with TRBJ1-1; TRBD1 is a possible D gene (6 bases). Trimming left V 5 bases short and J 7 bases short, with 14 bases between. CDR1 is SGHVS, CDR2 FQNEAQ, per germline. This CDR3 region has 13 residues. CDR3 residues: CASSHGTFVEAFF. The CDR3 DNA reads TGTGCCAGCAGCCACGGGACATTCGTTGAAGCTTTCTTT.

This chain links TRBV24-1 with TRBJ2-1, with a weak D call TRBD2 (5 bases). CDR1 is KGHDR, CDR2 SFDVKD, per germline. Trimming left V 2 bases short and J 0 bases short, with 10 bases between. The CDR3 is 16 amino acids. The chain's CDR3 is CATSDSWESSYNEQFF. The CDR3 coding sequence is TGTGCCACCAGTGATTCGTGGGAGAGCTCCTACAATGAGCAGTTCTTC.

The CDR3 loop is CASSLVEAFF. In nucleotides, the CDR3 is TGTGCCAGCAGCTTAGTTGAAGCTTTCTTT. This chain joins TRBV11-2 and TRBJ1-1; D ambiguous. CDR3 length: 10 amino acids. Trimming stripped 1 base from V and 7 bases from J, with 1 base between. CDR1 and CDR2 (germline): SGHAT, FQNNGV. Supplemented by reference TRBV11-2 and TRBJ1-1, the full variable domain reads EAGVAQSPRYKIIEKRQSVAFWCNPISGHATLYWYQQILGQGPKLLIQFQNNGVVDDSQLPKDRFSAERLKGVDSTLKIQPAKLEDSAVYLCASSLVEAFFGQGTRLTVV.

The rearrangement links TRBV3-1 to TRBJ2-7; 8 bases fit TRBD1. The germline V gene encodes CDR1 LGHDT and CDR2 YNNKEL (reference sequence). The CDR3 consists of 16 residues. The V gene end was trimmed by 0 bases and the J gene end by 2 bases; junction bases not matched to a gene: 6. CDR3 DNA sequence: TGTGCCAGCAGCCAAGATCGGACAGGGAGGCCCTACGAGCAGTACTTC. It is translated as CASSQDRTGRPYEQYF.

This chain links TRBV18 with TRBJ2-7; tentatively, D is TRBD1 (6 bases). Trimming took 4 bases from V and 6 from J, leaving 19 bases between them. The CDR3 loop spans 15 amino acids. The germline gives CDR1 KGHSH, CDR2 LQKENI. CDR3 DNA: TGTGCCAGCTCACAGACACTTTCGGCGGACAGCGAGCAGTACTTC. Its protein is CASSQTLSADSEQYF.

V gene TRBV27 combines with J gene TRBJ2-3; D is unresolved. The V and J ends lost 4 bases and 0 bases respectively, with 14 bases between them. CDR1 is MNHEY, CDR2 SMNVEV, per germline (reference sequence). This CDR3 spans 16 amino acids. CDR3 in amino acids: CASSSRHTRSTDTQYF. The DNA for the CDR3 is TGTGCCAGCAGTTCCAGACACACCCGTAGCACAGATACGCAGTATTTT.

The chain recombines TRBV5-1 with TRBJ2-3; tentatively, D is TRBD1 or TRBD2 (5 bases each). The CDR3 consists of 15 residues. V shed 0 bases and J shed 6 bases, with 14 bases lying between them. Germline loops: CDR1 SGHRS, CDR2 YFSETQ. CDR3 DNA sequence: TGCGCCAGCAGCTTGGGAGGGGCTGGGTCCGATACGCAGTATTTT. It is translated as CASSLGGAGSDTQYF. Looking up the rest from reference TRBV5-1 and TRBJ2-3 gives the full variable domain: KAGVTQTPRYLIKTRGQQVTLSCSPISGHRSVSWYQQTPGQGLQFLFEYFSETQRNKGNFPGRFSGRQFSNSRSEMNVSTLELGDSALYLCASSLGGAGSDTQYFGPGTRLTVL.

The genes are TRBV6-1 and TRBJ1-5; 9 bases fit TRBD1. V was clipped by 2 bases and J by 4 bases; unmatched bases: 6. CDR3 length: 16 amino acids. From germline, CDR1 is MNHNS and CDR2 SASEGT. The DNA for the CDR3 is TGTGCCAGCAGTGAATGGGGACAGGGTGCAAATCAGCCCCAGCATTTT. Translating gives CASSEWGQGANQPQHF.

The V and J genes are TRBV20-1 and TRBJ2-1, with 12 bases identical to TRBD2. After removal of 7 bases from V and 8 bases from J, the junction contained 18 bases not matched to a gene. The CDR3 is 17 residues long. From germline, CDR1 is DFQATT and CDR2 SNEGSKA (reference sequence). The DNA for the CDR3 is TGCAGTGTTCACCAAAGGGCCCTAGCGGGAGGGCGGGATGAGCAGTTCTTC. Its protein product is CSVHQRALAGGRDEQFF.

Many counts were recorded for this clonotype. The chain has TRBV11-2 and TRBJ2-1; 8 bases are shared with TRBD1. The CDR3 is made up of 17 amino acids. The germline V gene encodes CDR1 SGHAT and CDR2 FQNNGV. V lost 1 base to trimming and J lost 7 bases; unmatched junction nucleotides: 12. CDR3 in DNA: TGTGCCAGCAGCTTAGGAAGTGTCTGGACAGGGCAGAATGAGCAGTTCTTC. It codes for CASSLGSVWTGQNEQFF.

A single count supports this clonotype. The chain recombines TRBV20-1 with TRBJ2-7; TRBD1 agrees at 7 bases. CDR3 length equals 11 residues. Germline V gene data show CDR1 as DFQATT and CDR2 as SNEGSKA (reference sequence). The V gene end was trimmed by 6 bases and the J gene end by 6 bases; junction bases not matched to a gene: 5. CDR3 coding DNA: TGCAGTGCGTCCCGGACAGGCGAGCAGTACTTC. It is translated as CSASRTGEQYF.

The J gene is TRBJ2-1, the V gene TRBV5-1, with D possibly matching TRBD1 (6 bases). Looked up from germline, CDR1 is SGHRS and CDR2 is YFSETQ. This CDR3 spans 14 amino acids. V gave up 3 bases and J gave up 9 bases, with 16 bases separating them. The CDR3 nucleotides read TGCGCCAGCAGCTGGTACACAGGGCAGAGTGAGCAGTTCTTC. Amino acid sequence: CASSWYTGQSEQFF.

This clonotype was detected a few times. V usage is TRBV27 and J usage is TRBJ2-1; D not certain. Trimming pared 4 bases from V and 4 bases from J, leaving 8 bases between. This CDR3 spans 13 amino acids. Germline V CDR1 and CDR2: MNHEY, SMNVEV (reference sequence). The CDR3 region has the DNA TGTGCCAGCAGTTCGACCCTATACAATGAGCAGTTCTTC. This sequence encodes CASSSTLYNEQFF.

The chain has TRBV6-1 and TRBJ1-5, with TRBD1 as a possible D gene (6 bases). The germline CDR1 and CDR2 sequences are MNHNS and SASEGT. CDR3 size: 18 residues. V dropped 10 bases and J dropped 3 bases, with 28 bases sitting between them. The CDR3 DNA is TGTGCCACCTATGGAGGGACCGGACCCCGGACAGTCAATCAGCCCCAGCATTTT. Protein sequence: CATYGGTGPRTVNQPQHF.

This clonotype was counted between two and nine times. The CDR3 DNA reads TGCGCCAGCAGCGTCGAGCGGGGTGGCACAGATACGCAGTATTTT. Protein: CASSVERGGTDTQYF. This chain uses TRBV5-1 with TRBJ2-3, with 7 bases that match TRBD2. The V gene end was trimmed by 4 bases and the J gene end by 1 base; junction bases not matched to a gene: 6. The CDR3 is made up of 15 amino acids. Germline lookup yields CDR1 SGHRS and CDR2 YFSETQ.

This clonotype has a handful of counts. This chain joins TRBV5-4 and TRBJ2-3, with D unclear. The V gene's germline CDR1 is SGHNT and CDR2 YYREEE (reference sequence). Between the trimmed V and J ends, which lost 2 bases and 5 bases, there was a span of 6 bases. This CDR3 comprises 12 residues. The CDR3 here is CASSFREDTQYF. The CDR3 region has the DNA TGTGCCAGCAGCTTTCGTGAAGATACGCAGTATTTT. The entire variable domain, with the rest obtained from reference TRBV5-4 and TRBJ2-3, is as follows: ETGVTQSPTHLIKTRGQQVTLRCSSQSGHNTVSWYQQALGQGPQFIFQYYREEENGRGNFPPRFSGLQFPNYSSELNVNALELDDSALYLCASSFREDTQYFGPGTRLTVL.

The genes are TRBV7-9 and TRBJ2-1; TRBD1 matches at 9 bases. Germline V gives CDR1 SEHNR, CDR2 FQNEAQ (reference sequence). The CDR3 has 15 amino acids. The junction had 4 bases not matched to a gene; V was cut back by 4 bases and J by 3 bases. The CDR3 reads CASSSGQGNYNEQFF. For the CDR3, the DNA is TGTGCCAGCAGCTCCGGACAGGGGAACTACAATGAGCAGTTCTTC. Together with reference TRBV7-9 and TRBJ2-1, the CDR3 gives the full variable domain: DTGVSQNPRHKITKRGQNVTFRCDPISEHNRLYWYRQTLGQGPEFLTYFQNEAQLEKSRLLSDRFSAERPKGSFSTLEIQRTEQGDSAMYLCASSSGQGNYNEQFFGPGTRLTVL.

This clonotype came up a few times. This CDR3 reads CASSQVPAGGYTDTQYF. The CDR3 DNA follows: TGTGCCAGCAGCCAAGTTCCGGCGGGGGGATACACAGATACGCAGTATTTT. This chain uses TRBV4-2 with TRBJ2-3; TRBD2 matches at 8 bases. The CDR3 extends over 17 amino acids. Per germline, CDR1 LGHNA and CDR2 YNFKEQ. V trimming: 1 base; J trimming: 2 bases; junction bases outside the gene matches: 8.

This clonotype was observed a handful of times. This chain uses TRBV3-1 with TRBJ2-1; D unclear. V was trimmed by 5 bases and J by 5 bases, leaving 10 bases between them. Germline-derived CDR1 and CDR2 are LGHDT and YNNKEL (reference sequence). The CDR3 length is 13 residues. CDR3 sequence: CASSANVDNEQFF. CDR3 in DNA: TGTGCCAGCAGCGCCAATGTAGACAATGAGCAGTTCTTC.